This T cell receptor beta chain was recorded in a study of beta chain features in type 1 diabetes. Notes on the study in general: The VDJ junctions of type 1 diabetes patients carried fewer insertions and more deletions. Moderate yet significant TCRB CDR3 shortening was seen in Type 1 diabetes patients in all four CD4+ subsets. Naive, central memory and Treg TCRB repertoires appeared more alike in patients than in healthy donors.

On this clone itself: Its antigen remains unidentified.

Expressed TCRB transcripts were sequenced, since all the RNA that had been isolated was reverse transcribed. Approximately 3.7 million reads per sample on average were obtained from naive, central memory and regulatory T cell samples. Only in-frame clones appear in the TCRdb table, and some are missing; sequencing was by immunoSEQ multiplex PCR. The table records 200,000 to 250,000 clones, approximately 16% of them present only once. Germline loops: CDR1 MDHEN, CDR2 SYDVKM. This CDR3 has 14 amino acids. V dropped 6 bases and J dropped 2 bases, with 12 bases sitting between them. CD4+ naive, central memory, regulatory and stem cell-like memory subsets were isolated by sorting on CD45RO/CCR7/CD25/CD127/CD95/CD27.

This sequence originates from a young man with type 1 diabetes. The sample was naive CD4+ T cells from blood. The V and J genes are TRBV28 and TRBJ2-3; tentatively, D is TRBD2 (6 bases). CDR3 in amino acids: CASRTVAATDTQYF. DNA for the CDR3: TGTGCCAGCAGGACGGTAGCGGCCACAGATACGCAGTATTTT.